Following are 17 T cell receptor beta chains from one sample sequenced in a study of shared clonotypes between healthy human individuals. Profiling relied on immunoSEQ multiplex PCR, and the TCRdb table lists in-frame clones only, not all of them. Of more than 550,000 clones in the sample, roughly 91% were seen once. Sequences were obtained from memory CD8+ T cells from PBMCs. Subset denoted: CD45RO+ cells pooled with CCR7-negative TemRA cells. The receptors were sampled from a man younger than 35 in good health. Some clones in this sample may be carry-over from other donors' samples.

This sequence joins TRBV15 and TRBJ2-6; no firm D call. The CDR3 is 17 residues long. Germline values: CDR1 LNHNV, CDR2 YYDKDF (reference sequence). The V and J ends lost 3 bases and 1 base respectively, with 13 bases between them. CDR3 sequence: CATSRGPVVSGANVLTF. For the CDR3, the DNA is TGTGCCACCAGCAGGGGCCCTGTAGTGTCTGGGGCCAACGTCCTGACTTTC. Complete variable domain (other parts from reference TRBV15 and TRBJ2-6): DAMVIQNPRYQVTQFGKPVTLSCSQTLNHNVMYWYQQKSSQAPKLLFHYYDKDFNNEADTPDNFQSRRPNTSFCFLDIRSPGLGDTAMYLCATSRGPVVSGANVLTFGAGSRLTVL.

V usage is TRBV28 and J usage is TRBJ2-1; D may be TRBD2 (6 bases). This CDR3 contains 16 residues. Germline V gene sequence: CDR1 MDHEN, CDR2 SYDVKM. Trimming took 1 base from V and 5 from J, leaving 15 bases between them. The CDR3 protein is CASSLFAGSTDNEQFF. DNA for the CDR3: TGTGCCAGCAGTTTATTCGCGGGATCGACTGACAATGAGCAGTTCTTC.

The J gene is TRBJ2-1, the V gene TRBV15; 12 bases align to TRBD2. The germline V gene encodes CDR1 LNHNV and CDR2 YYDKDF (reference sequence). J was trimmed by 5 bases and V by 0 bases; bases with no gene match: 11. The CDR3 runs 19 residues. CDR3 sequence: CATSRDMLAGGPEHNEQFF. In nucleotides, the CDR3 is TGTGCCACCAGCAGAGATATGCTAGCGGGAGGGCCCGAGCACAATGAGCAGTTCTTC.

This chain links TRBV2 with TRBJ2-5; 7 bases fit TRBD2. Germline trimming cut 8 bases from V and 2 bases from J; bases unmatched to any gene: 5. The CDR3 is made up of 13 amino acids. The germline gives CDR1 SNHLY, CDR2 FYNNEI. The CDR3 region is CASGRVGQETQYF. CDR3 bases: TGTGCCAGCGGGAGGGTGGGACAAGAGACCCAGTACTTC.

The table lists this clone with a count of one. This chain links TRBV7-6 with TRBJ1-2; TRBD1 might be the D (6 bases). The CDR3 has 14 amino acids. In germline, CDR1 is SGHVS, CDR2 FNYEAQ. Trimming stripped 5 bases from V and 2 bases from J, with 12 bases between. CDR3 in amino acids: CASSNRDTNYGYTF. CDR3 coding DNA: TGTGCCAGCAGCAACCGGGACACAAACTATGGCTACACCTTC.

The chain employs TRBV6-4 and TRBJ1-2; TRBD1 aligns across 9 bases. J lost 8 bases, V lost 2 bases, and 9 bases had no gene match. Germline V gene lookup returns CDR1 MRHNA and CDR2 SNTAGT. The CDR3 has 15 residues. The CDR3 DNA sequence: TGTGCCAGCAGTGACCGTCCGGGACAGGGACTCGGCTACACCTTC. Protein sequence: CASSDRPGQGLGYTF.

This chain joins TRBV29-1 and TRBJ1-5; the D gene is possibly TRBD1 (5 bases). V lost 4 bases, J lost 0 bases, and 10 bases lay in between. Per the germline V gene, CDR1 is SQVTM and CDR2 is ANQGSEA. The CDR3 has 14 amino acids. The CDR3 reads CSVASGHSNQPQHF. The CDR3 DNA follows: TGCAGCGTTGCGTCAGGGCATAGCAATCAGCCCCAGCATTTT.

CDR3 DNA: TGTGCCAGCAGTTTGACAGTTAATCAGCCCCAGCATTTT. This gives the protein CASSLTVNQPQHF. The chain is built from TRBV27 and TRBJ1-5; D might be TRBD1 (5 bases). The V end lost 3 bases, the J end lost 4 bases, and 7 bases lay between the germline ends. Germline V gene data show CDR1 as MNHEY and CDR2 as SMNVEV (reference sequence). The CDR3 spans 13 residues.

In this sample, this clone turned up once. This chain joins TRBV19 and TRBJ2-7; TRBD2 agrees at 10 bases. Germline values: CDR1 LNHDA, CDR2 SQIVND (reference sequence). The CDR3 has 15 residues. Germline trimming cut 6 bases from V and 6 bases from J; bases unmatched to any gene: 11. The CDR3 is CASSAGGLAGAEQYF. The CDR3, as DNA: TGTGCCAGTAGCGCTGGAGGGCTAGCGGGAGCCGAGCAGTACTTC.

This rearrangement joins TRBV9 to TRBJ2-3, with D perhaps matching TRBD2 (5 bases). The germline gives CDR1 SGDLS, CDR2 YYNGEE. Trimming left V 0 bases short and J 1 base short, with 12 bases between. The CDR3 contains 16 residues. CDR3 in amino acids: CASSVERVGGTDTQYF. For the CDR3, the DNA is TGTGCCAGCAGCGTAGAAAGGGTCGGGGGCACAGATACGCAGTATTTT.

The V and J genes are TRBV7-2 and TRBJ2-5, with D possibly matching TRBD2 (5 bases). The length of the CDR3 is 14 residues. The germline gives CDR1 SGHTA, CDR2 FQGNSA. Trimming removed 1 base at V and 0 bases at J, with 6 bases between. CDR3 DNA: TGTGCCAGCAGCTTAGGCGGGTACCAAGAGACCCAGTACTTC. Its protein is CASSLGGYQETQYF.

The chain is built from TRBV10-3 and TRBJ2-3; D gene unclear. CDR1 and CDR2 from the germline V gene are ENHRY and SYGVKD. The CDR3 spans 14 residues. The V end lost 8 bases, the J end lost 0 bases, and 12 bases lay between the germline ends. CDR3: CAIWTGLSTDTQYF. The CDR3, as DNA: TGTGCCATCTGGACGGGCCTTAGCACAGATACGCAGTATTTT.

The V call is TRBV2, the J call TRBJ2-7; D might be TRBD2 (6 bases). This CDR3 is 14 amino acids long. Germline V gene data show CDR1 as SNHLY and CDR2 as FYNNEI. Between the trimmed V and J ends, which lost 7 bases and 0 bases, there was a span of 13 bases. CDR3 DNA sequence: TGTGCCAGCATAGGCGGGGATCGCTCCTACGAGCAGTACTTC. This translates into CASIGGDRSYEQYF.

The chain links TRBV9 to TRBJ2-2; tentative D call: TRBD1 (7 bases). In germline, CDR1 is SGDLS, CDR2 YYNGEE. This CDR3 is 16 amino acids long. V gave up 3 bases and J gave up 7 bases, with 19 bases separating them. In DNA, the CDR3 is TGTGCCAGCAGCGCCCCTTCGGGCAGGGGGGTCGGGGAGCTGTTTTTT. This encodes CASSAPSGRGVGELFF.

The gene calls are TRBV27 and TRBJ1-5, with D unresolved. V gave up 8 bases and J gave up 4 bases, with 18 bases separating them. This CDR3 is 15 amino acids long. Looked up from germline, CDR1 is MNHEY and CDR2 is SMNVEV (reference sequence). CDR3 bases: TGTGCCAGCGGCCGCGTGACGGTGGGGAATCAGCCCCAGCATTTT. It codes for CASGRVTVGNQPQHF.

This chain joins TRBV11-2 and TRBJ2-1; D remains unclear. Germline V gene lookup returns CDR1 SGHAT and CDR2 FQNNGV. The CDR3 length is 18 residues. V gave up 0 bases and J gave up 0 bases, with 15 bases separating them. CDR3: CASSLDSGRASSYNEQFF. CDR3 coding DNA: TGTGCCAGCAGCTTAGATTCTGGACGGGCTAGCTCCTACAATGAGCAGTTCTTC. Together with reference TRBV11-2 and TRBJ2-1, the CDR3 gives the full variable domain: EAGVAQSPRYKIIEKRQSVAFWCNPISGHATLYWYQQILGQGPKLLIQFQNNGVVDDSQLPKDRFSAERLKGVDSTLKIQPAKLEDSAVYLCASSLDSGRASSYNEQFFGPGTRLTVL.

The chain carries TRBV15 and TRBJ1-2, with D unclear. Germline loops: CDR1 LNHNV, CDR2 YYDKDF (reference sequence). The CDR3 length is 15 residues. V lost 0 bases and J lost 5, with 13 bases in between. CDR3 region: CATSRESRVDYGYTF. The CDR3, as DNA: TGTGCCACCAGCAGAGAGTCCCGGGTGGATTATGGCTACACCTTC.